The T cell receptor (beta chain) described here comes from a study of blood T cell repertoires in COVID-19. In the study overall: Acute and convalescent COVID-19 specimens originated in the United States, Italy and Spain.

Trimming removed 1 base from V and 7 bases from J, with 11 bases in between. This CDR3 is 15 amino acids long. Germline loops: CDR1 MGHRA, CDR2 YSYEKL. Assay used: immunoSEQ multiplex PCR; TCRdb lists only in-frame clones, some missing. Among over 95,000 clones listed, approximately 88% were seen once. The sequence was collected from a woman aged 40-49 years with acute or convalescent COVID-19. V gene TRBV4-1 combines with J gene TRBJ1-6; D remains ambiguous. Specimen: peripheral blood. The chain's CDR3 is CASSQGLVVNSPLHF. The CDR3 DNA sequence: TGCGCCAGCAGCCAAGGGCTAGTGGTAAATTCACCCCTCCACTTT.